Below, 20 T cell receptor beta chains from the same sample are listed, as sequenced in a study of T-cell reconstitution after alpha-beta-depleted transplantation in children. During its preparation, the TCRbeta library received unique molecular identifiers. Each CDR3 protein is one row after TCRdb ran MiXCR on the PCR reads. Of some 550,000 distinct CDR3 sequences in the sample, about a sixth were seen once. Sequenced here: PBMCs from the stem cell graft donor, sampled from the stem cell graft. These receptors all stem from a human donor who donated a stem cell graft to a child with acute lymphoblastic leukemia.

The chain is built from TRBV7-9 and TRBJ2-1; 7 bases match TRBD2. Unmatched junction bases numbered 11, after V lost 10 bases and J lost 5 bases. CDR3 length: 14 residues. The V gene's germline CDR1 is SEHNR and CDR2 FQNEAQ (reference sequence). The CDR3: CATTEGGSHNEQFF. As DNA, the CDR3 is TGTGCCACCACAGAGGGCGGGAGCCACAATGAGCAGTTCTTC. Filled out from reference TRBV7-9 and TRBJ2-1, the complete variable domain reads DTGVSQNPRHKITKRGQNVTFRCDPISEHNRLYWYRQTLGQGPEFLTYFQNEAQLEKSRLLSDRFSAERPKGSFSTLEIQRTEQGDSAMYLCATTEGGSHNEQFFGPGTRLTVL.

This chain uses TRBV9 with TRBJ2-1; a weak D match, TRBD2 (6 bases). The CDR3 extends over 12 amino acids. From germline, CDR1 is SGDLS and CDR2 YYNGEE. V was clipped by 2 bases and J by 10 bases, with 10 bases between them. CDR3 loop: CASSVLAQEQFF. The CDR3 DNA is TGTGCCAGCAGCGTCCTAGCGCAGGAGCAGTTCTTC.

In this sample, this clonotype turned up a few times. The V call is TRBV6-5, the J call TRBJ1-6; D is ambiguous. The length of the CDR3 is 15 residues. Trimming pared 0 bases from V and 7 bases from J, leaving 10 bases between. From germline, CDR1 is MNHEY and CDR2 SVGAGI. CDR3 sequence: CASSYSYRRNSPLHF. CDR3 in DNA: TGTGCCAGCAGTTACTCGTACCGTCGGAATTCACCCCTCCACTTT.

This clonotype has just a few counts. V usage is TRBV5-1 and J usage is TRBJ2-1, with TRBD1 matching 8 bases. CDR3 length: 11 amino acids. Germline V gene sequence: CDR1 SGHRS, CDR2 YFSETQ. V gave up 5 bases and J gave up 12 bases; unmatched junction bases: 4. CDR3 in amino acids: CASREGTGQFF. The CDR3 region has the DNA TGCGCCAGCAGAGAAGGGACAGGGCAGTTCTTC.

This clonotype was seen a handful of times. The CDR3: CASSSSRPGLRTGELFF. The DNA for the CDR3 is TGCGCCAGCAGCTCATCCCGGCCAGGATTAAGGACCGGGGAGCTGTTTTTT. The chain uses TRBV5-1 and TRBJ2-2, with D unresolved. The CDR3 contains 17 residues. Germline V gene sequence: CDR1 SGHRS, CDR2 YFSETQ. V lost 3 bases and J lost 5, with 20 bases in between. The variable domain in full, completed from reference TRBV5-1 and TRBJ2-2, reads KAGVTQTPRYLIKTRGQQVTLSCSPISGHRSVSWYQQTPGQGLQFLFEYFSETQRNKGNFPGRFSGRQFSNSRSEMNVSTLELGDSALYLCASSSSRPGLRTGELFFGEGSRLTVL.

The V call is TRBV2, the J call TRBJ1-5; D unresolved. This CDR3 region has 15 residues. Germline values: CDR1 SNHLY, CDR2 FYNNEI. V was pared by 3 bases and J by 1 base, with 10 bases between. The CDR3 sequence: CASSDGLSSNQPQHF. The CDR3 DNA reads as TGTGCCAGCAGTGATGGGCTGTCAAGCAATCAGCCCCAGCATTTT.

This clonotype came up a few times. The rearrangement links TRBV27 to TRBJ2-1; maybe TRBD2 (6 bases). V lost 2 bases and J 6 bases, leaving 11 bases between the germline ends. The CDR3 runs to 14 residues. Germline V lookup: CDR1 MNHEY, CDR2 SMNVEV (reference sequence). The CDR3 spells CASSLTLAGNEQFF. Here the CDR3 DNA reads TGTGCCAGCAGTTTAACACTAGCAGGCAATGAGCAGTTCTTC.

The chain is built from TRBV5-1 and TRBJ2-1; 10 nucleotides line up with TRBD2. CDR1 and CDR2 from the germline V gene are SGHRS and YFSETQ. V was pared by 0 bases and J by 6 bases, with 6 bases of the junction left unmatched. This CDR3 comprises 16 residues. Here the CDR3 DNA reads TGCGCCAGCAGCTTGGAAGTACTAGCGGGACGCAATGAGCAGTTCTTC. Protein product: CASSLEVLAGRNEQFF.

V usage is TRBV7-8 and J usage is TRBJ2-1, with 10 positions matching TRBD2. CDR3 length equals 16 residues. V dropped 3 bases and J dropped 9; count of bases not matched to a gene: 11. Per the germline V gene, CDR1 is SGHVS and CDR2 is FQNEAQ. The CDR3 nucleotides are TGTGCCAGCAGCTTGATTGGGATAGCGGGAGGTATTGAGCAGTTCTTC. Amino acid sequence: CASSLIGIAGGIEQFF.

In this sample, this clonotype turned up a few times. This chain links TRBV4-1 with TRBJ1-5, with D perhaps matching TRBD1 (6 bases). Trimming shortened V by 0 bases and J by 4 bases, and 10 bases separated the two germline ends. Germline CDR1 reads MGHRA; CDR2 reads YSYEKL. This CDR3 spans 15 amino acids. DNA of the CDR3: TGCGCCAGCAGCCAAGAGGCAGGGGCGAATCAGCCCCAGCATTTT. This codes for CASSQEAGANQPQHF.

This clonotype was counted between two and nine times. V and J are TRBV14 and TRBJ1-1; possibly TRBD1 for D (6 bases). Germline CDR1 reads SGHDN; CDR2 reads FVKESK. This CDR3 is 18 amino acids long. The germline V and J ends were trimmed by 1 base and 0 bases, with 18 bases remaining between them. CDR3 nucleotide sequence: TGTGCCAGCAGCCAAGTGGGGGGCACAGGGCTTCTGAACACTGAAGCTTTCTTT. Encoded protein: CASSQVGGTGLLNTEAFF.

CDR3 bases: TGTGCCAGCAGCTCCGCGGTGGTCGGCCGGGGGGAGCTGTTTTTT. Its translation is CASSSAVVGRGELFF. This sequence joins TRBV7-6 and TRBJ2-2; unclear D gene. Germline CDR1 SGHVS, CDR2 FNYEAQ. The CDR3 is made up of 15 amino acids. V lost 4 bases, J lost 8 bases, and 17 bases lay in between. The entire variable domain, with the rest obtained from reference TRBV7-6 and TRBJ2-2, is as follows: GAGVSQSPRYKVTKRGQDVALRCDPISGHVSLYWYRQALGQGPEFLTYFNYEAQQDKSGLPNDRFSAERPEGSISTLTIQRTEQRDSAMYRCASSSAVVGRGELFFGEGSRLTVL.

V gene TRBV12-3 or TRBV12-4 combines with J gene TRBJ1-2; D remains ambiguous. The CDR3 is 14 amino acids. The germline V and J ends were trimmed by 6 bases and 3 bases, with 14 bases remaining between them. The CDR3 nucleotides are TGTGCCAGCAGGGACGGCGGACCTGACTATGGCTACACCTTC. It is translated as CASRDGGPDYGYTF.

This clonotype was found a few times. V gene TRBV20-1 combines with J gene TRBJ2-5; tentatively, D is TRBD2 (5 bases). V lost 4 bases and J 3 bases, leaving 12 bases between the germline ends. The CDR3 has 13 residues. CDR1 and CDR2 from the germline V gene are DFQATT and SNEGSKA (reference sequence). The CDR3 sequence: CSAKRQLEETQYF. For the CDR3, the DNA is TGCAGTGCTAAGCGGCAGCTTGAAGAGACCCAGTACTTC.

J is TRBJ1-1 and V is TRBV5-1; D perhaps matches TRBD1 (5 bases). Per the germline V gene, CDR1 is SGHRS and CDR2 is YFSETQ. The CDR3 consists of 12 residues. V dropped 3 bases and J dropped 7 bases, with 10 bases sitting between them. CDR3 sequence reads: CASSWVGGEAFF. CDR3 bases: TGCGCCAGCAGCTGGGTCGGGGGTGAAGCTTTCTTT.

This clonotype was observed many times. The chain combines TRBV27 with TRBJ1-2; 9 positions agree with TRBD1. V shed 8 bases and J 5 bases; nucleotides not matched to a gene: 9. CDR3 length: 14 residues. Germline lookup yields CDR1 MNHEY and CDR2 SMNVEV (reference sequence). DNA for the CDR3: TGTGCCAGCTTTGGGACAGGGCTTGCGTATGGCTACACCTTC. Translating gives CASFGTGLAYGYTF.

This clonotype was found many times. This rearrangement joins TRBV5-1 to TRBJ2-1; D uncertain. The CDR3 is 15 residues long. Trimming left V 0 bases short and J 1 base short, with 8 bases between. Germline V gene sequence: CDR1 SGHRS, CDR2 YFSETQ. CDR3 nucleotide sequence: TGCGCCAGCAGCTTGGAGGAAGGGTCCTACAATGAGCAGTTCTTC. Its translation: CASSLEEGSYNEQFF. The full variable domain, in which reference TRBV5-1 and TRBJ2-1 provide the parts outside the CDR3, is KAGVTQTPRYLIKTRGQQVTLSCSPISGHRSVSWYQQTPGQGLQFLFEYFSETQRNKGNFPGRFSGRQFSNSRSEMNVSTLELGDSALYLCASSLEEGSYNEQFFGPGTRLTVL.

In its sample, this clonotype was seen a few times. One end of the junction is discordant with germline, which a read error may explain. This chain uses TRBV5-1 with TRBJ1-1, with 7 bases identical to TRBD1. The CDR3 consists of 11 residues. Germline V gene data show CDR1 as SGHRS and CDR2 as YFSETQ. The CDR3 loop reads CASRTGTEASF. CDR3 coding DNA: TGCGCCAGCAGGACAGGGACAGAAGCTTCCTTT.

The chain uses TRBV6-1 and TRBJ2-7; 12 positions agree with TRBD1. CDR3 length: 15 amino acids. The germline CDR1 and CDR2 sequences are MNHNS and SASEGT. With 6 bases clipped from V and 4 bases from J, the junction kept 7 bases outside the gene matches. Written as DNA, the CDR3 is TGTGCCAGCAGGGGGACAGGGGGCATACAGTACGAGCAGTACTTC. It yields the protein CASRGTGGIQYEQYF.

A few counts support this clonotype. This chain links TRBV27 with TRBJ2-4; the D is unclear. Deletions cut 3 bases from V and 4 bases from J, with 7 bases between. Per the germline V gene, CDR1 is MNHEY and CDR2 is SMNVEV (reference sequence). The CDR3 length is 13 residues. For the CDR3, the DNA is TGTGCCAGCAGTTTCGGCCAGAAAAACATTCAGTACTTC. It specifies CASSFGQKNIQYF.